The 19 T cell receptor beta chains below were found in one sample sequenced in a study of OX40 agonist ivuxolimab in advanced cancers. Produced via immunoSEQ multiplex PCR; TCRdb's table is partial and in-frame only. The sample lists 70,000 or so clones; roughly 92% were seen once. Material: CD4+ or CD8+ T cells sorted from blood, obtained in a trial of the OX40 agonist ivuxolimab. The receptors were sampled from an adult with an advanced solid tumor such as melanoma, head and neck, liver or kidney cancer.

Written as DNA, the CDR3 is TGCAGCGTGGACAGGGCAGGCGGCTACACCTTC. It encodes CSVDRAGGYTF. This chain connects TRBV29-1 to TRBJ1-2; 8 bases map to TRBD1. The CDR3 has 11 residues. With 6 bases clipped from V and 8 bases from J, the junction kept 5 bases outside the gene matches. Germline-derived CDR1 and CDR2 are SQVTM and ANQGSEA.

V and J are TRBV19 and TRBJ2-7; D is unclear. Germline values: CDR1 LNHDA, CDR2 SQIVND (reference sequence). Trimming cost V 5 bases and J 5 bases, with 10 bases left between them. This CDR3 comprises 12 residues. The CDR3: CASSPTRNEQYF. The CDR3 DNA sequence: TGTGCCAGTAGTCCGACGAGAAACGAGCAGTACTTC.

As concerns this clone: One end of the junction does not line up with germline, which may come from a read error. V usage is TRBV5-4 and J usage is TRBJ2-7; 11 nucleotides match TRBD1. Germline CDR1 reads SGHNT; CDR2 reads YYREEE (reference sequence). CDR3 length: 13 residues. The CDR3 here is CASSRPGTGGSHF. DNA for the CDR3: TGTGCCAGCAGTAGACCCGGGACAGGGGGTTCTCACTTC.

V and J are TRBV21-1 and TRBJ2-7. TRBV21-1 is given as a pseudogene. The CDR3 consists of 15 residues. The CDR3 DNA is TGTGCCAGCAGCAAAGAGACCAGAACCGTCGACGAGCAGTACTTC. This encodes CASSKETRTVDEQYF.

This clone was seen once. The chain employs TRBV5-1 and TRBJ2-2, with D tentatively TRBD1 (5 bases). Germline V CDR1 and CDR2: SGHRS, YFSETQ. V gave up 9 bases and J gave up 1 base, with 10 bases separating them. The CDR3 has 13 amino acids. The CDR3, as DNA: TGCGCCACCAGGACACTGAACACCGGGGAGCTGTTTTTT. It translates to CATRTLNTGELFF.

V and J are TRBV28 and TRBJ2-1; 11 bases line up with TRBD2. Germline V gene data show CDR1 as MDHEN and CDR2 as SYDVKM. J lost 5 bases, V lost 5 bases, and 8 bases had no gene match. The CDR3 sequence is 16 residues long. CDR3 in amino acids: CASSPRTSGPNNEQFF. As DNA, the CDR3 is TGTGCCAGCAGTCCACGGACTAGCGGGCCAAACAATGAGCAGTTCTTC.

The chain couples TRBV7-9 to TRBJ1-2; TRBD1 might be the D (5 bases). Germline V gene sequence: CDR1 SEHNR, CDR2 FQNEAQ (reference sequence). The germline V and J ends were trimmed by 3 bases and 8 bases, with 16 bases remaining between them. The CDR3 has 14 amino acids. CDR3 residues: CASSFVGGIRGYTF. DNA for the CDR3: TGTGCCAGCAGCTTCGTTGGGGGGATTCGGGGCTACACCTTC. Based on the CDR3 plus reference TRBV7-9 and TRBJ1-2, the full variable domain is DTGVSQNPRHKITKRGQNVTFRCDPISEHNRLYWYRQTLGQGPEFLTYFQNEAQLEKSRLLSDRFSAERPKGSFSTLEIQRTEQGDSAMYLCASSFVGGIRGYTFGSGTRLTVV.

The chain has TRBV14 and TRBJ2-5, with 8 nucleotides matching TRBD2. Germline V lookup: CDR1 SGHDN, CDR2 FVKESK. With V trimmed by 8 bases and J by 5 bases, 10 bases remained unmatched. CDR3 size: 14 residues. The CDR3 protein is CASVWQREIETQYF. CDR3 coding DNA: TGTGCCAGCGTGTGGCAGCGGGAGATCGAGACCCAGTACTTC.

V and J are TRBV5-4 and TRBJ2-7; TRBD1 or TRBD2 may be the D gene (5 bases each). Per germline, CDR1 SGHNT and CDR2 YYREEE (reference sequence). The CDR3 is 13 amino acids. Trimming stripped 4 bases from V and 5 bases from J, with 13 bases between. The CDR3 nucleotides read TGTGCCAGCAGCGGAACCGGGACCAACGAGCAGTACTTC. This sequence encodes CASSGTGTNEQYF.

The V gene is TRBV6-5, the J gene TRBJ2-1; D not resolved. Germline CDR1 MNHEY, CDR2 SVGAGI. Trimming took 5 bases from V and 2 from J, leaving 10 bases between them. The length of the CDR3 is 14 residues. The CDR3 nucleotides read TGTGCCAGCAGTCGGTACCCGCCCTACAATGAGCAGTTCTTC. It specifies CASSRYPPYNEQFF.

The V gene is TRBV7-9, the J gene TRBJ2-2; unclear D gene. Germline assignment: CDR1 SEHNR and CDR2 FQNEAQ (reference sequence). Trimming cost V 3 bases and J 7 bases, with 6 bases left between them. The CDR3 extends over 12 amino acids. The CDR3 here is CASSFISGELFF. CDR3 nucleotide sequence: TGTGCCAGCAGCTTCATTAGCGGGGAGCTGTTTTTT.

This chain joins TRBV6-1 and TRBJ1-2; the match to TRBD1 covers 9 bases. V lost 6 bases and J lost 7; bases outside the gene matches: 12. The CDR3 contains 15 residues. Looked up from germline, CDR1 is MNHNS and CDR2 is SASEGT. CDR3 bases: TGTGCCAGCAGCCTACAGGGGGCCGGTCGAGTTGGCTACACCTTC. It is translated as CASSLQGAGRVGYTF.

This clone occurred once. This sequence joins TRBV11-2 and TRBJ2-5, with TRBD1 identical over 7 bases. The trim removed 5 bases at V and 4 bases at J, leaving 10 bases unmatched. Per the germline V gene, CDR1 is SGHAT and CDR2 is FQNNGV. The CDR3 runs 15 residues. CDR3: CASSQTGVRVETQYF. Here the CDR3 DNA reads TGTGCCAGCAGCCAAACAGGGGTACGGGTAGAGACCCAGTACTTC.

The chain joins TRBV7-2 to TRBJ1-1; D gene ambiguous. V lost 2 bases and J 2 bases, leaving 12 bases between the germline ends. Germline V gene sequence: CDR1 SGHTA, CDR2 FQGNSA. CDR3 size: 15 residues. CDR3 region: CASSLRAHGNTEAFF. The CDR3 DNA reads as TGTGCCAGCAGCTTAAGGGCACACGGTAACACTGAAGCTTTCTTT.

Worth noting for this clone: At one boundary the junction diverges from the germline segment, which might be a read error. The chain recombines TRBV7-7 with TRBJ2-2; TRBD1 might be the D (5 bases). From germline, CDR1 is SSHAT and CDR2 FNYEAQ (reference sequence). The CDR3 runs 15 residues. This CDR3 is CASSLDRSNTGELFF. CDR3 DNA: TGTGCTAGCAGCTTAGACAGATCGAACACCGGGGAGCTGTTTTTT.

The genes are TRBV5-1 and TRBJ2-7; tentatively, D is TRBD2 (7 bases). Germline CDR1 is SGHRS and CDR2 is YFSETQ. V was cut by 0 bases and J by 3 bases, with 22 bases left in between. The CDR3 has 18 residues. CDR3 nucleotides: TGCGCCAGCAGCTTGGGAACAACCGGGGGGCGGAACAACTACGAGCAGTACTTC. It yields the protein CASSLGTTGGRNNYEQYF.

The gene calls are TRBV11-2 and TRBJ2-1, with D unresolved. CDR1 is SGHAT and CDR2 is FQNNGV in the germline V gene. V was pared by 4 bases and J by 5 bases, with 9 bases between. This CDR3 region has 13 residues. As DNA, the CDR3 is TGTGCCAGCAGCTCTACTTCCAACAATGAGCAGTTCTTC. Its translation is CASSSTSNNEQFF. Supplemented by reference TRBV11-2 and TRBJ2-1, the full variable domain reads EAGVAQSPRYKIIEKRQSVAFWCNPISGHATLYWYQQILGQGPKLLIQFQNNGVVDDSQLPKDRFSAERLKGVDSTLKIQPAKLEDSAVYLCASSSTSNNEQFFGPGTRLTVL.

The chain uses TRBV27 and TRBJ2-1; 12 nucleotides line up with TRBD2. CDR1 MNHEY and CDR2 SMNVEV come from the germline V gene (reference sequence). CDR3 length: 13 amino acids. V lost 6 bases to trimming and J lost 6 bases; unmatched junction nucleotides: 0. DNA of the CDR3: TGTGCCAGCAGGACTAGCGGGAGCAATGAGCAGTTCTTC. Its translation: CASRTSGSNEQFF.

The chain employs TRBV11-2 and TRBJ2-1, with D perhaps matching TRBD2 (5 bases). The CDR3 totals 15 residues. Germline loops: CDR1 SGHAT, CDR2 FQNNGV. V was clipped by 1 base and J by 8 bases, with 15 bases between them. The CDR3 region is CASSLGAGVRDEQFF. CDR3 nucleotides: TGTGCCAGCAGCTTAGGGGCCGGGGTTAGGGATGAGCAGTTCTTC.